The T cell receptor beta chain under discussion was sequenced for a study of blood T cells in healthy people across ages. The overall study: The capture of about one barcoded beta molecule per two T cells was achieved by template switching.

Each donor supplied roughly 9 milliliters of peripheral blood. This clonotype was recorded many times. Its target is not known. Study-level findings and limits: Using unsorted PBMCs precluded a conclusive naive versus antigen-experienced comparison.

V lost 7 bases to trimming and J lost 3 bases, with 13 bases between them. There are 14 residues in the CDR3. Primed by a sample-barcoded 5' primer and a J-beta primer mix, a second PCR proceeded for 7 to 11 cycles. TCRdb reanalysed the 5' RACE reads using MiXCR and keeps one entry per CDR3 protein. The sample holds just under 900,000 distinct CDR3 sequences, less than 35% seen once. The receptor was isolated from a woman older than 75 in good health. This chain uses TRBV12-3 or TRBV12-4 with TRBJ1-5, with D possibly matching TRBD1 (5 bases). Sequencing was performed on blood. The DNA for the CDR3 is TGTGCCAGCACCCCGGGGCAGCACAATCAGCCCCAGCATTTT. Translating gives CASTPGQHNQPQHF.